A single sample gave rise to the 4 T cell receptor beta chains below, sequenced in a study of Graves' ophthalmopathy and Graves' hyperthyroidism. CDR3 regions of TCR beta were amplified from RNA transcripts. The workflow started with a first-round RT-PCR run with HTBI primers and then moved on to a second-round multiplex PCR. MiXCR, applied by TCRdb to the multiplex PCR reads, yields one record per CDR3 protein. The sample holds over a million distinct CDR3 sequences, 35% to 40% seen once. The specimen sequenced was peripheral blood or thyroid tissue (not recorded which). All receptors derive from an adult man with Graves' hyperthyroidism.

This clonotype was counted many times. The chain links TRBV7-2 to TRBJ2-7; D call uncertain. The CDR3 is made up of 14 amino acids. Germline V gene sequence: CDR1 SGHTA, CDR2 FQGNSA. The V gene lost 3 bases and the J gene lost 2 bases, with 11 bases spanning the gap. The CDR3 protein is CASSFYAETYEQYF. The CDR3 nucleotides are TGTGCCAGCAGCTTTTACGCGGAAACCTACGAGCAGTACTTC. The full variable domain, in which reference TRBV7-2 and TRBJ2-7 provide the parts outside the CDR3, is GAGVSQSPSNKVTEKGKDVELRCDPISGHTALYWYRQSLGQGLEFLIYFQGNSAPDKSGLPSDRFSAERTGGSVSTLTIQRTQQEDSAVYLCASSFYAETYEQYFGPGTRLTVT.

This clonotype has at least ten counts. The gene calls are TRBV19 and TRBJ1-5, with D unclear. V lost 4 bases to trimming and J lost 3 bases, with 13 bases between them. The CDR3 is 15 residues long. In germline, CDR1 is LNHDA, CDR2 SQIVND (reference sequence). The CDR3 spells CASSTVGRNNQPQHF. The CDR3, as DNA: TGTGCCAGTAGTACGGTAGGACGAAACAATCAGCCCCAGCATTTT.

At least ten counts were recorded for this clonotype. The chain carries TRBV20-1 and TRBJ2-7; 8 bases map to TRBD1. The CDR3 runs to 13 residues. CDR1 and CDR2 from the germline V gene are DFQATT and SNEGSKA (reference sequence). J lost 6 bases, V lost 4 bases, and 8 bases had no gene match. The CDR3 DNA follows: TGCAGTGCTACGCTTGACAGGGGAGGCGAGCAGTACTTC. Its translation is CSATLDRGGEQYF.

The chain combines TRBV14 with TRBJ2-7, with 9 bases matching TRBD1. In germline, CDR1 is SGHDN, CDR2 FVKESK. The CDR3 is 14 amino acids. After removal of 2 bases from V and 6 bases from J, the junction contained 5 bases not matched to a gene. CDR3 in amino acids: CASSQTGGGFEQYF. The DNA of the CDR3 is TGTGCCAGCAGCCAAACAGGGGGCGGATTCGAGCAGTACTTC.